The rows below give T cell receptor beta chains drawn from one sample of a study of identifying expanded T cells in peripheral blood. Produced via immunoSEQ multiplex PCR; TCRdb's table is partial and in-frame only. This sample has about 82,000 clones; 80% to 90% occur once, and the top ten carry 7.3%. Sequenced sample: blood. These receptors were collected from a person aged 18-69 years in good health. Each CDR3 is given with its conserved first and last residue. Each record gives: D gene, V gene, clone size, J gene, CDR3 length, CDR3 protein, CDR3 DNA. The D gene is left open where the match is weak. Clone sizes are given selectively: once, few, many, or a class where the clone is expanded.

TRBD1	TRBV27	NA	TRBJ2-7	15	CASSPGTGGKYEQYF	TGTGCCAGCAGTCCCGGGACAGGGGGCAAGTACGAGCAGTACTTC
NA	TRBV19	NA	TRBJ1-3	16	CASSIHRPNAGNTIYF	TGTGCCAGTAGTATTCACAGGCCGAATGCTGGAAACACCATATATTTT
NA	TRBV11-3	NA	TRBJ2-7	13	CASSIVNSVEQYF	TGTGCCAGCAGCATAGTCAACAGTGTGGAGCAGTACTTC
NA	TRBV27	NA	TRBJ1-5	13	CASSFQPNQPQHF	TGTGCCAGCAGTTTTCAACCCAATCAGCCCCAGCATTTT
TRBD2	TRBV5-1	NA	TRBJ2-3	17	CASSLWTSGGATDTQYF	TGCGCCAGCAGCTTGTGGACTAGCGGGGGGGCCACAGATACGCAGTATTTT
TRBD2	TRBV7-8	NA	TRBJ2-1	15	CASSNAPGGIDEQFF	TGTGCCAGCAGCAACGCCCCGGGAGGTATCGATGAGCAGTTCTTC
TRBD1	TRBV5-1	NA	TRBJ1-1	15	CASSRETGSNTEAFF	TGCGCCAGCAGCCGTGAGACAGGGTCGAACACTGAAGCTTTCTTT
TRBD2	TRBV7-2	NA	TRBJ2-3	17	CASSARSGSGGSDTQYF	TGTGCCAGCAGCGCTAGATCGGGTAGCGGGGGGTCAGATACGCAGTATTTT
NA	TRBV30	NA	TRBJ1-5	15	CAWSVRRGLYQPQHF	TGTGCCTGGAGTGTACGACGGGGACTGTATCAGCCCCAGCATTTT
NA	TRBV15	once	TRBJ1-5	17	CATSRDGRPEGNQPQHF	TGTGCCACCAGCAGAGACGGGCGACCGGAGGGCAATCAGCCCCAGCATTTT
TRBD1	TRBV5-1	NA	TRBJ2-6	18	CASSLEGQGISGANVLTF	TGCGCCAGCAGCTTGGAGGGACAGGGAATCTCCGGGGCCAACGTCCTGACTTTC
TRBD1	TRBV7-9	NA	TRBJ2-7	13	CASSARQGSEQYF	TGTGCCAGCAGCGCACGACAGGGCTCCGAGCAGTACTTC
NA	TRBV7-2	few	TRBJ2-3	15	CASSPSLLRTDTQYF	TGTGCCAGCAGCCCGTCCCTCCTTCGCACAGATACGCAGTATTTT
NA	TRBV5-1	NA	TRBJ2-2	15	CASSLTRGDTGELFF	TGCGCCAGCAGCTTGACGAGGGGGGACACCGGGGAGCTGTTTTTT
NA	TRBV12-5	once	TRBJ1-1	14	CASGLATRNTEAFF	TGTGCTAGTGGTTTGGCCACACGGAACACTGAAGCTTTCTTT
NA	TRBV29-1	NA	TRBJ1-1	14	CSVVTGGPHTEAFF	TGCAGCGTTGTTACAGGCGGACCCCACACTGAAGCTTTCTTT
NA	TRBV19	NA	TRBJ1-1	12	CASSPDGTEAFF	TGTGCCAGTAGTCCGGACGGGACTGAAGCTTTCTTT
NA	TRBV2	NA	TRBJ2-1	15	CASSVGGPKLNEQFF	TGTGCCAGCAGTGTTGGGGGGCCTAAACTCAATGAGCAGTTCTTC